A selection of T cell receptor beta chains follows, all from one sample in a study of CD4 T cell repertoires in COVID-19. Method: immunoSEQ multiplex PCR; TCRdb's copy keeps in-frame clones and lacks some. The table shows more than 65,000 clones, with 83% occurring only once. Here the sequenced sample was CD4+ T cells from peripheral blood, taken after recovery from COVID-19. The receptors come from a human donor who had COVID-19. CDR3s include the opening cysteine and the closing phenylalanine or tryptophan. D genes are given only for firm matches. Size values are once, few and many counts, or a class for expanded clones, and some rows have none.

d_call	j_call	clone_size	v_call	cdr3_aa	cdr3_nt
-	TRBJ1-5	-	TRBV28	CASATGNQPQHF	TGTGCCAGCGCTACAGGCAATCAGCCCCAGCATTTT
TRBD1	TRBJ2-5	-	TRBV27	CASSPDRGQGQETQYF	TGTGCCAGCAGCCCCGACAGGGGGCAGGGGCAAGAGACCCAGTACTTC
-	TRBJ1-1	-	TRBV19	CASTDPPGPEAFF	TGTGCCAGTACAGACCCCCCGGGACCTGAAGCTTTCTTT
TRBD2	TRBJ2-1	once	TRBV6-5	CASSTGLAAYNEQFF	TGTGCCAGCAGTACGGGACTAGCGGCCTACAATGAGCAGTTCTTC
-	TRBJ1-2	-	TRBV19	CASSNQGRHYGYTF	TGTGCCAGTAGTAACCAGGGGCGACACTATGGCTACACCTTC
-	TRBJ2-6	-	TRBV15	CATSRDLAAGANVLTF	TGTGCCACCAGCAGAGATCTGGCAGCTGGGGCCAACGTCCTGACTTTC
TRBD1	TRBJ1-2	-	TRBV7-7	CASSLRSGDRGPYGYTF	TGTGCCAGCAGCTTACGTTCCGGGGACAGGGGGCCCTATGGCTACACCTTC
-	TRBJ2-7	-	TRBV19	CASSTGDSWTGYEQYF	TGTGCCAGTAGTACCGGGGACTCATGGACGGGGTACGAGCAGTACTTC
TRBD1	TRBJ1-1	-	TRBV7-8	CASRTGGGFGNTEAFF	TGTGCCAGCAGGACAGGGGGCGGATTCGGTAACACTGAAGCTTTCTTT
-	TRBJ1-4	-	TRBV5-1	CASKAAEREKLFF	TGCGCCAGCAAAGCGGCGGAGCGTGAAAAACTGTTTTTT
-	TRBJ1-1	-	TRBV28	CASLKRGRNTEAFF	TGTGCCAGCCTAAAGAGGGGAAGGAACACTGAAGCTTTCTTT
TRBD1	TRBJ1-5	-	TRBV7-8	CASSLGGQGTNQPQHF	TGTGCCAGCAGCTTAGGCGGACAGGGTACCAATCAGCCCCAGCATTTT
-	TRBJ2-5	few	TRBV7-9	CASSLLGLGEETQYF	TGTGCCAGCAGCTTATTGGGCTTGGGGGAGGAGACCCAGTACTTC
-	TRBJ2-1	-	TRBV12-3/TRBV12-4	CASSVKTIQPFF	TGTGCCAGCAGCGTCAAAACGATACAGCCCTTCTTC
-	TRBJ1-2	-	TRBV5-8	CASSLFTVGYTF	TGTGCCAGCAGCTTGTTTACCGTGGGCTACACCTTC
-	TRBJ1-5	-	TRBV3-1/TRBV3-2	CASSQEAGADQPQHF	TGTGCCAGCAGCCAAGAGGCAGGGGCGGATCAGCCCCAGCATTTT
-	TRBJ1-2	-	TRBV7-8	CASSHLGVGGYTF	TGTGCCAGCAGCCATCTAGGGGTGGGTGGCTACACCTTC
-	TRBJ1-5	-	TRBV27	CASSPQAGNQPQHF	TGTGCCAGCAGTCCCCAAGCGGGCAATCAGCCCCAGCATTTT
TRBD2	TRBJ2-1	-	TRBV10-3	CAISEGGGSYNEQFF	TGTGCCATCAGTGAAGGCGGGGGCTCCTACAATGAGCAGTTCTTC
-	TRBJ1-1	-	TRBV28	CASSFRIRNTEAFF	TGTGCCAGCAGTTTTCGGATAAGGAACACTGAAGCTTTCTTT
-	TRBJ2-1	-	TRBV30	CAWSSGTYNEQFF	TGTGCCTGGAGTTCGGGAACCTACAATGAGCAGTTCTTC
-	TRBJ2-1	few	TRBV9	CASSAQGGSYNEQFF	TGTGCCAGCAGCGCCCAAGGGGGCTCCTACAATGAGCAGTTCTTC
TRBD1	TRBJ2-5	few	TRBV25-1	CASSARQGYRETQYF	TGTGCCAGCAGCGCAAGACAGGGTTATCGAGAGACCCAGTACTTC
TRBD1	TRBJ2-1	-	TRBV28	CASSGTVNNEQFF	TGTGCCAGCAGCGGGACAGTTAACAATGAGCAGTTCTTC
-	TRBJ2-2	-	TRBV11-3	CASSLGSGELFF	TGTGCCAGCAGCTTAGGGAGCGGGGAGCTGTTTTTT
TRBD2	TRBJ2-1	-	TRBV5-6	CASSQYGGASYNEQFF	TGTGCCAGCAGCCAATACGGGGGGGCCTCCTACAATGAGCAGTTCTTC
-	TRBJ2-5	-	TRBV6-1	CASSEGRQLVKSQYF	TGTGCCAGCAGTGAAGGAAGGCAGCTCGTAAAGAGCCAGTACTTC
-	TRBJ1-1	-	TRBV15	CATTALRNTEAFF	TGTGCCACCACAGCCCTTCGGAACACTGAAGCTTTCTTT
TRBD1	TRBJ2-7	-	TRBV19	CASSMVGQGAGEQYF	TGTGCCAGTAGTATGGTCGGACAGGGGGCGGGCGAGCAGTACTTC
TRBD1	TRBJ1-1	-	TRBV19	CASSLGQGAMNTEAFF	TGTGCCAGTAGTTTGGGACAGGGGGCGATGAACACTGAAGCTTTCTTT
TRBD2	TRBJ2-5	-	TRBV4-2	CASSQGTSGSFETQYF	TGTGCCAGCAGCCAGGGGACTAGCGGGAGTTTCGAGACCCAGTACTTC
-	TRBJ2-1	-	TRBV19	CASSIDLRAEQFF	TGTGCCAGTAGTATAGATCTAAGGGCTGAGCAGTTCTTC
-	TRBJ2-2	-	TRBV13	CASSRGRTGELFF	TGTGCCAGCAGCCGGGGACGTACCGGGGAGCTGTTTTTT
TRBD1	TRBJ1-6	medium-sized	TRBV11-3	CASRHHRGIALSPLHF	TGTGCCAGCAGGCACCACAGGGGAATTGCGCTTTCACCCCTCCACTTT
-	TRBJ1-4	-	TRBV5-1	CASSLRQNNEKLFF	TGCGCCAGCAGCTTAAGGCAGAATAATGAAAAACTGTTTTTT
-	TRBJ1-1	-	TRBV14	CASSQDRREAATAFF	TGTGCCAGCAGCCAAGATCGGCGGGAGGCTGCTACGGCTTTCTTT
-	TRBJ2-6	-	TRBV5-1	CASSLDGQTGANVLTF	TGCGCCAGCAGCTTGGACGGGCAGACTGGGGCCAACGTCCTGACTTTC
-	TRBJ1-2	-	TRBV24-1	CATSPLGREVYGYTF	TGTGCCACCAGTCCCCTCGGAAGGGAAGTCTATGGCTACACCTTC
-	TRBJ2-5	few	TRBV21-1	CASSKVCTSGVQETQYF	TGTGCCAGCAGCAAAGTCTGCACTAGCGGGGTACAAGAGACCCAGTACTTC
-	TRBJ2-3	once	TRBV30	CAWGDTDTQYF	TGTGCCTGGGGGGACACAGATACGCAGTATTTT
TRBD1	TRBJ1-2	once	TRBV7-9	CASSSDRAFYGYTF	TGTGCCAGCAGCTCGGACAGGGCCTTTTATGGCTACACCTTC
-	TRBJ1-2	-	TRBV3-1/TRBV3-2	CASSQVGRERINGYTF	TGTGCCAGCAGCCAAGTTGGCAGGGAACGCATAAATGGCTACACCTTC
TRBD1	TRBJ2-7	-	TRBV10-1	CASSEGTGKEGQYF	TGCGCCAGCAGTGAAGGGACAGGGAAGGAGGGGCAGTACTTC
TRBD1	TRBJ1-4	-	TRBV30	CAWSTHFGQEINEKLFF	TGTGCCTGGAGTACCCATTTTGGACAGGAGATTAATGAAAAACTGTTTTTT